This T cell receptor (beta chain) was recorded in a study of radiotherapy plus CTLA-4 blockade in lung cancer. Overall study context: Objective responses arose in about 18% of patients, and 31% experienced disease control.

The germline CDR1 and CDR2 sequences are MDHEN and SYDVKM. CDR3 size: 11 residues. Between the trimmed V and J ends, which lost 9 bases and 1 base, there was a span of 5 bases. TCRdb's table, derived via immunoSEQ multiplex PCR, lists solely in-frame clones and lacks some. The sample includes approximately 28,000 clones, around 79% of them seen just once. Lung cancer patients with chemo-refractory metastatic non-small-cell disease were given focal radiation plus CTLA-4 blockade with ipilimumab. Comments on this clone: Its specificity is unknown.

Study-wide results and limits: There was expansion of tumor-derived TCR clones in blood after radiotherapy plus ipilimumab.

This sequence joins TRBV28 and TRBJ2-3; D gene ambiguous. The sequence was obtained from a human donor with non-small cell lung cancer that progressed on radiotherapy plus ipilimumab. Material: peripheral blood, obtained from a patient treated with radiotherapy plus ipilimumab. In DNA form, the CDR3 reads TGTGCCAGTGAGGGCACAGATACGCAGTATTTT. Translating it yields CASEGTDTQYF.